These T cell receptor beta chains were read from a single sample in a study of CD8 T cells in Susac syndrome. One entry per CDR3 protein results from TCRdb running MiXCR on the immunoSEQ multiplex PCR reads. The repertoire consists of roughly 200,000 distinct CDR3 sequences, with 90% to 95% occurring once and the leading ten covering 0.1%. Sequenced: CD4+ T cells from PBMCs. These receptors were taken from a human donor in good health. CDR3s include the opening cysteine and the closing phenylalanine or tryptophan. D genes are given only for firm matches. For some rows the clone size is stated as once, few or many, or as a class when expanded; others skip it.

J gene,D gene,clone size,V gene,CDR3 length,CDR3 DNA,CDR3 protein
TRBJ2-1,TRBD2,.,TRBV10-3,14,TGTGCCATCAGATGGGGGAGGGCCGACAATGAGCAGTTCTTC,CAIRWGRADNEQFF
TRBJ2-1,.,.,TRBV18,12,TGTGCCAGCTCTGGCTCGTCGGATGAGCAGTTCTTC,CASSGSSDEQFF
TRBJ2-1,.,.,TRBV18,15,TGTGCCAGCTCACCACCCATCCCGGGGAGCAATGAGCAGTTCTTC,CASSPPIPGSNEQFF
TRBJ2-6,TRBD1,.,TRBV6-5,16,TGTGCCAGCAGTTTCGGGACAGGGTCTGGGGCCAACGTCCTGACTTTC,CASSFGTGSGANVLTF
TRBJ2-3,TRBD2,.,TRBV9,18,TGTGCCAGCAGCGTTACTAGCGGGGGGGCCCTAAGCACAGATACGCAGTATTTT,CASSVTSGGALSTDTQYF
TRBJ2-1,TRBD2,.,TRBV10-3,15,TGTGCCATCAGTGACGGACTAGCGGGAGGACGGGAGCAGTTCTTC,CAISDGLAGGREQFF
TRBJ2-1,TRBD2,.,TRBV29-1,13,TGCAGCGTTGAAGGGACTAGCGATTATGAGCAGTTCTTC,CSVEGTSDYEQFF
TRBJ2-2,TRBD2,.,TRBV29-1,14,TGCAGCGTTGAAGCTAGCGGGAGACCCGGGGAGCTGTTTTTT,CSVEASGRPGELFF
TRBJ2-7,.,.,TRBV29-1,11,TGCAGCGTTGAACACGCCTACGAGCAGTACTTC,CSVEHAYEQYF
TRBJ1-2,.,.,TRBV29-1,12,TGCAGCGTTGTCAATGATCTCATGTCCTACACCTTC,CSVVNDLMSYTF
TRBJ2-5,.,.,TRBV5-1,15,TGCGCCAGCAGCTTGGCCGGTGGAAACGAAGAGACCCAGTACTTC,CASSLAGGNEETQYF
TRBJ2-1,.,.,TRBV5-1,11,TGCGCCAGCAGCTCCGGGACCAAGCAGTTCTTC,CASSSGTKQFF
TRBJ2-2,.,.,TRBV9,13,TGTGCCAGCAGCGCTACATCGAGCGGGGAGCTGTTTTTT,CASSATSSGELFF
TRBJ2-5,.,.,TRBV5-4,16,TGTGCCAGCAGCGATACGACGGGTAATTACCAAGAGACCCAGTACTTC,CASSDTTGNYQETQYF
TRBJ1-1,.,once,TRBV19,14,TGTGCCAGTAGTATCCGGAACGGGAACACTGAAGCTTTCTTT,CASSIRNGNTEAFF
TRBJ1-2,.,.,TRBV20-1,11,TGCAGCCAGGCGGTGGGCTATGGCTACACCTTC,CSQAVGYGYTF
TRBJ2-2,.,once,TRBV12-3/TRBV12-4,15,TGTGCCAGCAGTTTGGAAGGGACGGCTGCCGGGGAGCTGTTTTTT,CASSLEGTAAGELFF